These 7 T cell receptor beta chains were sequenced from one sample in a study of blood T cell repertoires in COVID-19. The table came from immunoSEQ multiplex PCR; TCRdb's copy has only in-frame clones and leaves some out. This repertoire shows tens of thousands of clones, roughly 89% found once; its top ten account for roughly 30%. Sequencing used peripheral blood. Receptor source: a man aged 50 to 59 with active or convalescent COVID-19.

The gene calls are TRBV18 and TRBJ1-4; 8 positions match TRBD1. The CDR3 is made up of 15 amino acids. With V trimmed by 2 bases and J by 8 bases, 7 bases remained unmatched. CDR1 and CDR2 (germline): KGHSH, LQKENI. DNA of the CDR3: TGTGCCAGCTCACCAGAGCAGGGGGCAGACGAAAAACTGTTTTTT. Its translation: CASSPEQGADEKLFF.

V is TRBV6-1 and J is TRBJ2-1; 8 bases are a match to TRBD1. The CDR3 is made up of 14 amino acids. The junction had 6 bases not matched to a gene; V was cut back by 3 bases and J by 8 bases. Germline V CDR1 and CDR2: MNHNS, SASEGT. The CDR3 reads CASSELDRDDEQFF. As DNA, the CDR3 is TGTGCCAGCAGTGAGTTGGACAGGGACGATGAGCAGTTCTTC.

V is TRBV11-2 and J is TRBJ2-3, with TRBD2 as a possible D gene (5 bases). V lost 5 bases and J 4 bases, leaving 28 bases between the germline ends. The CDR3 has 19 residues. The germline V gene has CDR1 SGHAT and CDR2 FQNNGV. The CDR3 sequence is CASSTRVGGPKVWADTQYF. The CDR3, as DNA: TGTGCCAGCAGCACCCGTGTAGGCGGGCCCAAGGTCTGGGCAGATACGCAGTATTTT.

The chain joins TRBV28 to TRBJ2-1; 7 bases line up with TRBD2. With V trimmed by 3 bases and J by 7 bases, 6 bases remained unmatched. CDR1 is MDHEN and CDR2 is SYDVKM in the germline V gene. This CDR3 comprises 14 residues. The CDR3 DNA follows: TGTGCCAGCAGTTTGGGCGGGAGAAGGAATGAGCAGTTCTTC. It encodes CASSLGGRRNEQFF.

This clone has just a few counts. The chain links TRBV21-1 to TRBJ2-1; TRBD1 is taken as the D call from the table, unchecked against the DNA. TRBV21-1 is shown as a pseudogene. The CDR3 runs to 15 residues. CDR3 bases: TGTGCCAGCAGCACCTGGACAAAACTCTACAATGAGCAGTTCTTC. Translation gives CASSTWTKLYNEQFF.

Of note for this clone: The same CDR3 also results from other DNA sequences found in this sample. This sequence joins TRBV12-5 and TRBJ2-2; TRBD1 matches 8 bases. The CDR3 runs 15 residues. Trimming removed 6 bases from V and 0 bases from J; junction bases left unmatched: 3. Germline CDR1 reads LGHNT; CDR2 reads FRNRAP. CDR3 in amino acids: CASGPDRANTGELFF. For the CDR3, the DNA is TGTGCTAGTGGCCCGGACAGGGCGAACACCGGGGAGCTGTTTTTT.

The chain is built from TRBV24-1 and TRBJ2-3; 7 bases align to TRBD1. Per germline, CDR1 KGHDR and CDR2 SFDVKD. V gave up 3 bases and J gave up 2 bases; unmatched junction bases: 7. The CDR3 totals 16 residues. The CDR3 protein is CATSDGVTGATDTQYF. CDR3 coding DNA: TGTGCCACCAGTGATGGGGTCACAGGGGCCACAGATACGCAGTATTTT.